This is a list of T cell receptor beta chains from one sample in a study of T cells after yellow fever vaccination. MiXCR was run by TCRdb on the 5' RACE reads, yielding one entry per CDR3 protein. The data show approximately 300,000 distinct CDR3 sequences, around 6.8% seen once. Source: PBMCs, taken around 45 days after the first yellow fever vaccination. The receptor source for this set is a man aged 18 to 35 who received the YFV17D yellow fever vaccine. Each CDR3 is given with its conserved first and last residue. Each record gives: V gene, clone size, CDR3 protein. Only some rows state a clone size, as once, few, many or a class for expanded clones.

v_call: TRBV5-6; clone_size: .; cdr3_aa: CASSSLSRHGNSPLHF
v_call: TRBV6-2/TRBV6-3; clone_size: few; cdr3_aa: CASSPRRASNQPQHF
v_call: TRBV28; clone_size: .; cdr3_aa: CASSFSQYTQYF
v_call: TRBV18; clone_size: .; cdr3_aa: CASSPFGGLRGEQFF
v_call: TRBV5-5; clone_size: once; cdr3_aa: CASSLIGLSEQFF
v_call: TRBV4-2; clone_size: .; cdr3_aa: CASSQWGDPLADSTDTPYF
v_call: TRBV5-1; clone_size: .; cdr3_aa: CASSLEAGEDTQYF
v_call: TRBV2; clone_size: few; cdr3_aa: CASSVTGAYEQYF
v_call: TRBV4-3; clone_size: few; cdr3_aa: CASSQTGRELFF
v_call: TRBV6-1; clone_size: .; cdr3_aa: CASSPIPRDRVADTQYF
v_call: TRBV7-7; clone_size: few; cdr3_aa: CASSDLAAGGSNEQFF
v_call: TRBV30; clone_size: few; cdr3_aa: CAWSSQGARGPQHF
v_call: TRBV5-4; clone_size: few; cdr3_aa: CASSLSERGNEQFF
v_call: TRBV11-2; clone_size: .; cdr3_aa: CASSLGAAGASGANVLTF
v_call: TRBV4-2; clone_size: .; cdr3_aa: CASSHNRDEQFF
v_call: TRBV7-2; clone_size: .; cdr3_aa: CASSLQRGGGTDTQYF
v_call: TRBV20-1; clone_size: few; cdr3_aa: CSARDPRRGLGKLFF
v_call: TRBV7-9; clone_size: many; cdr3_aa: CASSLKDSGGDTQYF
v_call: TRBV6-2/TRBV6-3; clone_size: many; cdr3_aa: CASRQKTAGTPQETQYF
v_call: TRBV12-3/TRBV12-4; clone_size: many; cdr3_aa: CASSLVFSNQPQHF
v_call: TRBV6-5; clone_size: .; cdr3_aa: CASSSRGGSVRGRAQHF
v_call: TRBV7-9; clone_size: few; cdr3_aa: CASSLVEQTYNEQFF
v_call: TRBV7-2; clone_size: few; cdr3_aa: CASSLVALPIGTEAFF
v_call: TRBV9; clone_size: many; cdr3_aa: CASSVGRDWSYEQYF
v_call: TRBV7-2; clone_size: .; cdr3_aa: CASSQSVRDTNTGELFF
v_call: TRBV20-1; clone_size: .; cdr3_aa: CCARDRGAAYQETQYF
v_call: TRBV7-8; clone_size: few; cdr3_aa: CASRRADLQETQYF
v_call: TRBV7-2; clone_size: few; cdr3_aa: CASRSRPGSGSDSPLHF
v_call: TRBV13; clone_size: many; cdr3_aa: CASSLGDAFF
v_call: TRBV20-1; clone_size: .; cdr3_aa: CSARWIYGYTF
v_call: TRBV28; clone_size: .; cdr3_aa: CASTFPALGTEAFF
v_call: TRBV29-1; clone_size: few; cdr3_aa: CSVSGQVVNTIYF
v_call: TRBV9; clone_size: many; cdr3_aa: CASSVMAGPGDTQYF
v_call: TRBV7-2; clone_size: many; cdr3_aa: CASSPQLSGANVLTF
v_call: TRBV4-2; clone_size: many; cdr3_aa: CASSQASGPSGGPRETQYF
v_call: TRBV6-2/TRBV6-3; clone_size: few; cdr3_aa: CASNGRGNQPQHF
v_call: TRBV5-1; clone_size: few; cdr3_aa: CASSVATVQETQYF
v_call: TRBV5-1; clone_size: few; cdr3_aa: CASSLEGSGGAFF
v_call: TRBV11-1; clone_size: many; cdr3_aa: CASSSHPITSGVYNEQFF
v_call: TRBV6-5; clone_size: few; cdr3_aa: CASSLQGPGTEAFF
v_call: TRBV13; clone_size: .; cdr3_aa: CASSPYLLGSSSTDTQYF
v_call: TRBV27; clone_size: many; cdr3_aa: CASSLSVNYGYTF